The 28 T cell receptor beta chains below come from one sample, sequenced in a study of early T cells in non-severe SARS-CoV-2 infection. TCRdb passed the 5' RACE reads through MiXCR, listing each CDR3 protein once. The table lists roughly 53,000 distinct CDR3 sequences, roughly 9% of them singletons, with approximately 4% in the top ten. Here the sequenced sample was whole blood, taken at baseline. These receptor sequences come from an adult who was a healthcare worker with PCR-confirmed SARS-CoV-2 infection or an uninfected control (not recorded which).

This chain connects TRBV7-6 to TRBJ2-1, with D possibly TRBD2 on 6 matching bases. CDR3 length: 15 residues. Germline V gene data show CDR1 as SGHVS and CDR2 as FNYEAQ. Deletions cut 5 bases from V and 2 bases from J, with 13 bases between. The CDR3 nucleotides read TGTGCCAGCAGCCAAGCGGGTATCACCTACAATGAGCAGTTCTTC. Translating it yields CASSQAGITYNEQFF.

This clonotype appeared many times. This sequence joins TRBV7-9 and TRBJ2-1; D gene ambiguous. The germline V and J ends were trimmed by 4 bases and 4 bases, with 14 bases remaining between them. Per germline, CDR1 SEHNR and CDR2 FQNEAQ (reference sequence). This CDR3 comprises 15 residues. CDR3 in amino acids: CASSSVLTGYNEQFF. The CDR3, as DNA: TGTGCCAGCAGCTCGGTACTTACCGGTTACAATGAGCAGTTCTTC.

The chain carries TRBV12-3 or TRBV12-4 and TRBJ2-7, with D possibly matching TRBD1 (5 bases). V lost 6 bases and J 2 bases, leaving 11 bases between the germline ends. The CDR3 consists of 13 residues. CDR3 sequence: CASSFDSTYEQYF. CDR3 DNA sequence: TGTGCCAGCAGCTTCGACAGCACCTACGAGCAGTACTTC.

This clonotype showed up just a few times. CDR3 protein: CSVGYNEQFF. The CDR3 DNA is TGCAGCGTTGGGTACAATGAGCAGTTCTTC. The chain has TRBV29-1 and TRBJ2-1; D remains ambiguous. V gave up 4 bases and J gave up 4 bases, with 2 bases separating them. Germline CDR1 SQVTM, CDR2 ANQGSEA. The CDR3 has 10 residues.

CDR3 coding DNA: TGTGCCAGCAGCTTAGGGGACCGACTCTATGGCTACACCTTC. Translating gives CASSLGDRLYGYTF. The rearrangement links TRBV7-9 to TRBJ1-2; D may be TRBD1 (5 bases). Trimming removed 1 base at V and 4 bases at J, with 10 bases between. CDR1 is SEHNR, CDR2 FQNEAQ, per germline (reference sequence). The CDR3 spans 14 residues.

The chain has TRBV20-1 and TRBJ2-7; 8 bases are shared with TRBD1. The CDR3 consists of 14 residues. The J segment lost 0 bases and the V segment lost 6 bases, leaving 7 bases of the junction unmatched. Germline CDR1 DFQATT, CDR2 SNEGSKA (reference sequence). CDR3 sequence: CSAPRQGLSYEQYF. CDR3 in DNA: TGCAGTGCCCCACGACAGGGGCTCTCCTACGAGCAGTACTTC.

The table lists this clonotype with many counts. The chain has TRBV20-1 and TRBJ2-2; 7 bases align to TRBD2. The CDR3 loop spans 11 amino acids. Germline values: CDR1 DFQATT, CDR2 SNEGSKA (reference sequence). Unmatched junction bases numbered 9, after V lost 6 bases and J lost 14 bases. CDR3 in DNA: TGCAGTGCCCCGGGGCGGGAGAATCTGTTTTTT. It translates to CSAPGRENLFF.

The chain recombines TRBV29-1 with TRBJ2-7; 7 nucleotides align to TRBD2. The germline gives CDR1 SQVTM, CDR2 ANQGSEA. With 0 bases clipped from V and 2 bases from J, the junction kept 7 bases outside the gene matches. The CDR3 is 15 residues long. DNA for the CDR3: TGCAGCGTTGAAGATCGGGGCGGGAGTCCCTACGAGCAGTACTTC. It yields the protein CSVEDRGGSPYEQYF.

This clonotype has a count of ten or more. J is TRBJ2-7 and V is TRBV27; a weak D match, TRBD2 (6 bases). V lost 5 bases and J 0 bases, leaving 11 bases between the germline ends. This CDR3 contains 14 residues. Germline V gene lookup returns CDR1 MNHEY and CDR2 SMNVEV (reference sequence). CDR3 nucleotide sequence: TGTGCCAGCAGTCTGGACGGGGGCTCCTACGAGCAGTACTTC. Protein product: CASSLDGGSYEQYF.

This clonotype has only a few counts. In this CDR3 the conserved last residue, phenylalanine or tryptophan, is missing, so a read error is likely. This chain links TRBV2 with TRBJ1-1; D is possibly TRBD1 (6 bases). V lost 4 bases to trimming and J lost 5 bases, with 17 bases between them. The germline gives CDR1 SNHLY, CDR2 FYNNEI. This CDR3 is 15 amino acids long. Here the CDR3 reads CASSGQALMRTEAFS. CDR3 sequence (DNA): TGTGCCAGCAGTGGACAGGCCCTTATGCGGACTGAAGCTTTCTCT.

This clonotype was recorded at least ten times. This rearrangement joins TRBV30 to TRBJ1-1; D is undetermined. This CDR3 region has 13 residues. The germline V and J ends were trimmed by 8 bases and 5 bases, with 18 bases remaining between them. Germline CDR1 GTSNPN, CDR2 SVGIG (reference sequence). CDR3 loop: CASRVGRATEAFF. The DNA for the CDR3 is TGTGCCAGCCGAGTGGGAAGGGCGACTGAAGCTTTCTTT.

The chain links TRBV12-3 or TRBV12-4 to TRBJ2-7; the D gene is possibly TRBD2 (7 bases). The CDR3 has 15 residues. Between the trimmed V and J ends, which lost 6 bases and 3 bases, there was a span of 18 bases. CDR3 in DNA: TGTGCCAGCAGGAAGACAGAGGGGGACTACTACGAGCAGTACTTC. Translated, it gives CASRKTEGDYYEQYF.

V gene TRBV20-1 combines with J gene TRBJ2-1; 9 nucleotides line up with TRBD2. Germline assignment: CDR1 DFQATT and CDR2 SNEGSKA (reference sequence). This CDR3 contains 16 residues. Trimming cost V 0 bases and J 9 bases; bases outside gene matches: 12. The CDR3 region is CSARDKGLAGFREQFF. In DNA form, the CDR3 reads TGCAGTGCTAGAGATAAGGGCCTAGCGGGGTTCCGTGAGCAGTTCTTC.

This clonotype has ten or more counts. J is TRBJ2-7 and V is TRBV7-6, with 7 bases aligning to TRBD2. J gave up 7 bases and V 5 bases, and 14 bases lay outside the gene matches. Germline-derived CDR1 and CDR2 are SGHVS and FNYEAQ. CDR3 length: 15 residues. In DNA, the CDR3 is TGTGCCAGCAGCCCGGGGGAGGGCCTCACAGGAGAGCAGTACTTC. Amino acid sequence: CASSPGEGLTGEQYF.

V and J are TRBV5-6 and TRBJ1-2, with D maybe TRBD1 (5 bases). The germline gives CDR1 SGHDT, CDR2 YYEEEE. The CDR3 extends over 12 amino acids. The germline V and J ends were trimmed by 4 bases and 12 bases, with 16 bases remaining between them. CDR3 sequence: CASSEGTVVNTF. For the CDR3, the DNA is TGTGCCAGCAGCGAGGGGACCGTTGTAAACACCTTC.

This clonotype occurred many times. The V call is TRBV19, the J call TRBJ2-7, with a weak D call TRBD1 (6 bases). Germline V gene lookup returns CDR1 LNHDA and CDR2 SQIVND (reference sequence). The CDR3 covers 15 residues. Trimming removed 5 bases at V and 0 bases at J, with 14 bases between. The CDR3 DNA is TGTGCCAGTAGTCAGGAGACAGGACGCTCCTACGAGCAGTACTTC. Translating it yields CASSQETGRSYEQYF.

This clonotype has a count of ten or more. The chain joins TRBV19 to TRBJ2-3; D not certain. The CDR3 sequence is 14 residues long. V shed 3 bases and J shed 6 bases, with 13 bases lying between them. Germline V gene lookup returns CDR1 LNHDA and CDR2 SQIVND (reference sequence). This CDR3 reads CASSIPAGWDTQYF. CDR3 coding DNA: TGTGCCAGTAGTATTCCGGCTGGCTGGGATACGCAGTATTTT.

The genes are TRBV20-1 and TRBJ1-3; D remains ambiguous. From germline, CDR1 is DFQATT and CDR2 SNEGSKA (reference sequence). The V end lost 2 bases, the J end lost 4 bases, and 12 bases lay between the germline ends. The CDR3 has 14 amino acids. CDR3 amino acids: CSARSLTPGNTIYF. CDR3 in DNA: TGCAGTGCTAGATCCTTAACACCAGGAAACACCATATATTTT.

This clonotype occurred many times. This chain connects TRBV10-2 to TRBJ2-4, with D possibly matching TRBD1 (7 bases). The ends were cut back, 3 bases at V and 8 bases at J, with 11 bases in the middle. CDR3 length: 13 amino acids. Germline loops: CDR1 WSHSY, CDR2 SAAADI. This CDR3 reads CASSEGRGDIQYF. DNA for the CDR3: TGCGCCAGCAGTGAAGGCAGGGGGGACATTCAGTACTTC.

This clonotype was counted between two and nine times. V is TRBV7-6 and J is TRBJ2-7; maybe TRBD2 (5 bases). This CDR3 region has 16 residues. The V end lost 0 bases, the J end lost 2 bases, and 14 bases lay between the germline ends. Germline lookup yields CDR1 SGHVS and CDR2 FNYEAQ. CDR3 residues: CASSLAIAPGTYEQYF. CDR3 DNA: TGTGCCAGCAGCTTAGCGATTGCTCCCGGGACCTACGAGCAGTACTTC.

This clonotype was seen a handful of times. The chain carries TRBV6-1 and TRBJ2-1; the D gene is possibly TRBD1 (5 bases). The V end lost 8 bases, the J end lost 8 bases, and 22 bases lay between the germline ends. The germline V gene encodes CDR1 MNHNS and CDR2 SASEGT. CDR3 length equals 15 residues. The CDR3 protein is CASRDPARGGYEQFF. CDR3 in DNA: TGTGCCAGCCGAGACCCGGCTAGGGGCGGTTATGAGCAGTTCTTC.

This clonotype appeared many times. The rearrangement links TRBV7-3 to TRBJ2-1, with a possible D match to TRBD2 (7 bases). This CDR3 contains 22 residues. CDR1 and CDR2 from the germline V gene are SGHTA and FQGTGA. Trimming took off 0 bases at V and 6 bases at J, with 33 bases between the two ends. CDR3 nucleotides: TGTGCCAGCAGCTTAACAGGGAGTAGGCGGGACATATATCGGGGGGCTGTCAATGAGCAGTTCTTC. It encodes CASSLTGSRRDIYRGAVNEQFF. The whole variable domain, filled in from reference TRBV7-3 and TRBJ2-1, reads GAGVSQTPSNKVTEKGKYVELRCDPISGHTALYWYRQSLGQGPEFLIYFQGTGAADDSGLPNDRFFAVRPEGSVSTLKIQRTERGDSAVYLCASSLTGSRRDIYRGAVNEQFFGPGTRLTVL.

The CDR3 DNA follows: TGCAGTGCTAGACCCCCCGGGCAGAGAAACTATGGCTACACCTTC. Its protein product is CSARPPGQRNYGYTF. The V gene is TRBV20-1, the J gene TRBJ1-2; D remains unclear. CDR3 size: 15 residues. Trimming cost V 2 bases and J 2 bases, with 15 bases left between them. CDR1 and CDR2 (germline): DFQATT, SNEGSKA (reference sequence).

The sample holds a few counts of this clonotype. The chain employs TRBV29-1 and TRBJ1-1; D is uncertain. Germline V gene data show CDR1 as SQVTM and CDR2 as ANQGSEA. The length of the CDR3 is 15 residues. V dropped 3 bases and J dropped 1 base, with 15 bases sitting between them. CDR3 sequence: CSVDLGYGRNTEAFF. In DNA form, the CDR3 reads TGCAGCGTTGATTTGGGGTACGGAAGGAACACTGAAGCTTTCTTT.

This clonotype was recorded at least ten times. The genes are TRBV7-2 and TRBJ1-4, with 8 bases lining up with TRBD1. V dropped 0 bases and J dropped 8; count of bases not matched to a gene: 5. The CDR3 is made up of 15 amino acids. Per germline, CDR1 SGHTA and CDR2 FQGNSA. The CDR3 loop reads CASSLAGTGLEKLFF. CDR3 nucleotide sequence: TGTGCCAGCAGCTTAGCGGGGACAGGACTCGAAAAACTGTTTTTT.

Ten or more counts support this clonotype. V and J are TRBV3-1 and TRBJ2-2; tentative D call: TRBD1 (5 bases). With 1 base removed from V and 0 bases from J, the gap between germline ends came to 12 bases. The CDR3 is 17 amino acids. Germline V CDR1 and CDR2: LGHDT, YNNKEL (reference sequence). The CDR3, as DNA: TGTGCCAGCAGCCAAGTGCGACAGTTCGCGAACACCGGGGAGCTGTTTTTT. Its translation: CASSQVRQFANTGELFF.

In its sample, this clonotype was seen many times. The chain combines TRBV5-1 with TRBJ2-2; D is uncertain. The CDR3 extends over 14 amino acids. The V gene lost 5 bases and the J gene lost 1 base, with 9 bases spanning the gap. Germline CDR1 is SGHRS and CDR2 is YFSETQ. The chain's CDR3 is CASRGWGNTGELFF. For the CDR3, the DNA is TGCGCCAGCAGAGGTTGGGGGAACACCGGGGAGCTGTTTTTT. Full variable domain (rest looked up from reference TRBV5-1 and TRBJ2-2): KAGVTQTPRYLIKTRGQQVTLSCSPISGHRSVSWYQQTPGQGLQFLFEYFSETQRNKGNFPGRFSGRQFSNSRSEMNVSTLELGDSALYLCASRGWGNTGELFFGEGSRLTVL.

This clonotype was detected only a few times. V is TRBV5-4 and J is TRBJ2-3; weak D call: TRBD2 (6 bases). The CDR3 length is 16 residues. The V end was cut by 0 bases, the J end by 4 bases, with 15 bases between. Germline V gene lookup returns CDR1 SGHNT and CDR2 YYREEE (reference sequence). The CDR3 spells CASSLAMTSGADTQYF. In nucleotides, the CDR3 is TGTGCCAGCAGCTTGGCCATGACTAGTGGGGCAGATACGCAGTATTTT.